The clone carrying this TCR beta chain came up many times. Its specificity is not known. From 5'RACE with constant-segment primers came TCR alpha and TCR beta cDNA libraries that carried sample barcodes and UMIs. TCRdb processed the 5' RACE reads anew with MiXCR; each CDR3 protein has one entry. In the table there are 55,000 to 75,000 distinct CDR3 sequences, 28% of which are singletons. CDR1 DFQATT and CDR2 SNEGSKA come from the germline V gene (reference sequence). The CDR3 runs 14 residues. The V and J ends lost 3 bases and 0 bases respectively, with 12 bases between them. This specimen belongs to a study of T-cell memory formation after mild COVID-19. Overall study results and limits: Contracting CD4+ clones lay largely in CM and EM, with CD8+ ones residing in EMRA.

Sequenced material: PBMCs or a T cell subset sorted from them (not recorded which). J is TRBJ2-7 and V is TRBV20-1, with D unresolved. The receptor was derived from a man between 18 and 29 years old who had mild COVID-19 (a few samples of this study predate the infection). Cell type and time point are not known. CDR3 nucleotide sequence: TGCAGTGCTAGGTCCGCCACCAGCTCCTACGAGCAGTACGTC. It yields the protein CSARSATSSYEQYV.